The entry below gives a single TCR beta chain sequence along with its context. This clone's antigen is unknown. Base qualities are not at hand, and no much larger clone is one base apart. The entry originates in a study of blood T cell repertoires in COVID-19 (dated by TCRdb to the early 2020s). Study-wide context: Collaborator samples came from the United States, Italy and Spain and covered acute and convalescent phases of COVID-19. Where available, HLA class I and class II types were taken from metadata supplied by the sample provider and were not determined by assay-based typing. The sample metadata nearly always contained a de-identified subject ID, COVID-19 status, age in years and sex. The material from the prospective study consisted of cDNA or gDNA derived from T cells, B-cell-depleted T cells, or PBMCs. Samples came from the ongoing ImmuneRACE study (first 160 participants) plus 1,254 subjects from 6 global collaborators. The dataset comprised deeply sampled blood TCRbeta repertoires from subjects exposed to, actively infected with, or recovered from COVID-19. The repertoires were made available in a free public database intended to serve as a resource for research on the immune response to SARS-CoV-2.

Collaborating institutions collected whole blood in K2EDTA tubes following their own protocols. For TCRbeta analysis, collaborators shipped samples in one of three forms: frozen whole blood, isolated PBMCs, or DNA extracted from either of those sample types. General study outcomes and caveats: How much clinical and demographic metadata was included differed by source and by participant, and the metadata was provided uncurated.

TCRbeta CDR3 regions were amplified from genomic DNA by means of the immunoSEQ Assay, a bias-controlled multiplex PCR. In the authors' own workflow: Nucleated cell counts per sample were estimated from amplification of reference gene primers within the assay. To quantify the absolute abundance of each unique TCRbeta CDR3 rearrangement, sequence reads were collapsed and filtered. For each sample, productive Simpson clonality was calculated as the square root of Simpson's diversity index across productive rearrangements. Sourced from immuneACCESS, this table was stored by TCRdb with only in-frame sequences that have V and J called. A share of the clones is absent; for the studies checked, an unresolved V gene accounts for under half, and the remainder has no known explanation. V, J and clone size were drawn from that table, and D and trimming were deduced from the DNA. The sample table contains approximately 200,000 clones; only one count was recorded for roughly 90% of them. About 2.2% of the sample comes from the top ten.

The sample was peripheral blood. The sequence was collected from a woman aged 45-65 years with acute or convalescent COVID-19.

The DNA sequence reads TGTGCCAGTAGTGCGAGAGGGAGTTCGAATGAGCAGTTCTTC. Translated, this is CASSARGSSNEQFF. The sequence joins TRBV19 to TRBJ2-1, and possibly TRBD2, on 5 matching bases. Including cysteine and phenylalanine, the CDR3 has 14 amino acids. Only the CDR3 DNA stays, 42 bases, in frame from base 1. Trimming at the junction amounts to 5 bases on V and 7 bases on J, and the germline ends lie 15 bases apart. CDR1 LNHDA and CDR2 SQIVND were looked up in the germline V gene (reference sequence).